These T cell receptor beta chains were read from a single sample in a study of T cell repertoires in cytomegalovirus infection. TCRdb used MiXCR to reprocess the reads, holding one entry per CDR3 protein. This sample has 400,000 or so distinct CDR3 sequences; 25% to 40% occur once, and the top ten carry roughly 15%. Source material: PBMCs. These receptors were taken from a human donor in good health (CMV status not recorded). Some clones in this sample may be carry-over from other donors' samples. The CDR3 runs from the conserved cysteine through the conserved F or W. Fields, in order: J gene, clone size, D gene, V gene, CDR3 DNA, CDR3 protein. A D gene is named only where the DNA matches it firmly. Part of the rows lack a size; the others show once, few, many or a class for expanded clones.

>TRBJ2-1|few|NA|TRBV7-6
TGTGCCAGCAGCTTTCTGAGGGGGGCGGTTGATGAGCAGTTCTTC
CASSFLRGAVDEQFF
>TRBJ1-4|NA|TRBD1|TRBV20-1
TGCAGTGCTAGAGGCGGGACAGGAAATGAAAAACTGTTTTTT
CSARGGTGNEKLFF
>TRBJ2-3|few|NA|TRBV9
TGTGCCAGCAGCGTAGACCCGGGCCCCGGCTTTGTCTCCACAGATACGCAGTATTTT
CASSVDPGPGFVSTDTQYF
>TRBJ2-7|few|TRBD1|TRBV7-6
TGTGCCAGCAGCGACTGGACAGGGGGCGCCTACGAGCAGTACTTC
CASSDWTGGAYEQYF
>TRBJ1-5|NA|NA|TRBV20-1
TGCAGTGCTAAAGAGATCAGAGGGGCAGACGCCCAGCATTTT
CSAKEIRGADAQHF
>TRBJ2-3|many|NA|TRBV6-6
TGTGCCAGCAGTTACTTGAGCGGTGGCACAGATACGCAGTATTTT
CASSYLSGGTDTQYF
>TRBJ2-2|NA|NA|TRBV12-3/TRBV12-4
TGTGCCAGCAGTTCTAGGGGACGTGGCACCGGGGAGCTGTTTTTT
CASSSRGRGTGELFF
>TRBJ2-3|few|NA|TRBV14
TGTGCCAGCAGCCATTTCTCCGGGACCACAACAGATACGCAGTATTTT
CASSHFSGTTTDTQYF
>TRBJ1-5|NA|TRBD1|TRBV4-1
TGCGCCAGCAGCACAGACAGGGCCTTTGGCAATCAGCCCCAGCATTTT
CASSTDRAFGNQPQHF
>TRBJ1-2|few|NA|TRBV27
TGTGCCAGCGCCCCGATCGATTACAGGGTCGGCTATGGCTACACCTTC
CASAPIDYRVGYGYTF
>TRBJ1-4|few|NA|TRBV12-3/TRBV12-4
TGTGCCAGCAGTTTTTGGCAGGCGACCGAAAAACTGTTTTTT
CASSFWQATEKLFF
>TRBJ2-5|few|NA|TRBV20-1
TGCAGTGCTAGAGATCCGATGGTCACAGAGACCCAGTACTTC
CSARDPMVTETQYF
>TRBJ2-5|many|TRBD2|TRBV7-2
TGTGCCAGCAGCTCATTTACTAGCGGGGAAAACCGGGAGACCCAGTACTTC
CASSSFTSGENRETQYF
>TRBJ1-2|NA|TRBD1|TRBV6-5
TGTGCCAGCAGTTCCCCCCGGACAGGGGAGGATGGCTACACCTTC
CASSSPRTGEDGYTF
>TRBJ2-1|many|NA|TRBV7-2
TGTGCCAGCAGTTCCCAAGGGAGACAGAGCTCCTACAATGAGCAGTTCTTC
CASSSQGRQSSYNEQFF
>TRBJ2-4|few|NA|TRBV30
TGTGCCTGCGGTTTCCTAGCCAAAAACATTCAGTACTTC
CACGFLAKNIQYF
>TRBJ1-6|few|NA|TRBV7-6
TGTGCCAGCAGCCCTAATGAAGGTTATTCACCCCTCCACTTT
CASSPNEGYSPLHF
>TRBJ2-5|few|NA|TRBV28
TGTGCCAGCAGTTTGCCAGTGCAAGAGACCCAGTACTTC
CASSLPVQETQYF
>TRBJ1-2|NA|NA|TRBV2
TGTGCCAGCGCCCCTCTGAACTATGGCTACACCTTC
CASAPLNYGYTF
>TRBJ2-3|few|NA|TRBV10-3
TGTGCCATCAGTGAACAGAGCACAGATACGCAGTATTTT
CAISEQSTDTQYF
>TRBJ2-2|few|NA|TRBV2
TGTGCCAGCAGTGCAGAAACGAACACCGGGGAGCTGTTTTTT
CASSAETNTGELFF
>TRBJ1-4|NA|NA|TRBV29-1
TGCAGCGTTGAAGGGGGGGCCGAAAAACTGTTTTTT
CSVEGGAEKLFF
>TRBJ1-1|few|NA|TRBV12-3/TRBV12-4
TGTGCCAGCAGTTTAGTGGTTCGGGACACTGAAGCTTTCTTT
CASSLVVRDTEAFF
>TRBJ2-7|NA|TRBD2|TRBV7-9
TGTGCCAGCAGGACCCCCGGGACTAGCGGGGACTACGAGCAGTACTTC
CASRTPGTSGDYEQYF
>TRBJ2-3|NA|TRBD2|TRBV12-3/TRBV12-4
TGTGCCAGCAGTTTTGGGCTTGGTTCGAGCGGGGGGCTGGGGACCACAGATACGCAGTATTTT
CASSFGLGSSGGLGTTDTQYF
>TRBJ1-4|NA|TRBD1|TRBV6-1
TGTGCCAGCACTCTGGACAGGGGGCAGGAAAAACTGTTTTTT
CASTLDRGQEKLFF
>TRBJ1-6|many|TRBD1|TRBV7-9
TGTGCCAGCAGCTTGGTACAGGGGTTATTGGAACATAATTCACCCCTCCACTTT
CASSLVQGLLEHNSPLHF
>TRBJ1-4|NA|NA|TRBV7-8
TGTGCCAGCAGCTTATTGGAAATGGGGATTAATGAAAAACTGTTTTTT
CASSLLEMGINEKLFF
>TRBJ1-2|few|NA|TRBV11-2
TGTGCCAGCAAAGCGATATCAGCCGGGGGGCCGACCTTC
CASKAISAGGPTF
>TRBJ1-5|few|TRBD1|TRBV4-3
TGCGCCAGCAGCCAAGATGTGTCGACAGGGGGCTATAGCAATCAGCCCCAGCATTTT
CASSQDVSTGGYSNQPQHF
>TRBJ1-2|NA|NA|TRBV5-4
TGTGCCAGCACCATCAGTAGACAGCTTAACTATGGCTACACCTTC
CASTISRQLNYGYTF
>TRBJ1-6|few|NA|TRBV20-1
TGCAGTGCTAGAGATTTGATAAGCTCCTATAATTCACCCCTCCACTTT
CSARDLISSYNSPLHF
>TRBJ2-5|few|NA|TRBV29-1
TGCAGCGTTTCGGAGGGGGCCTGGAAGACCCAGTACTTC
CSVSEGAWKTQYF
>TRBJ2-7|NA|NA|TRBV7-9
TGTGCCAGCAGCGCCCGGCTCGCCGGACGGACAGCCTACGAGCAGTACTTC
CASSARLAGRTAYEQYF
>TRBJ1-2|NA|TRBD1|TRBV6-6
TGTGACAGCAGTTACCTGACAGGGATGAACTATGGCTACACCTTC
CDSSYLTGMNYGYTF
>TRBJ2-7|NA|NA|TRBV27
TGTGCCAGCAGCCGCCTAGCGCCCGCCTACGAGCAGTACTTC
CASSRLAPAYEQYF